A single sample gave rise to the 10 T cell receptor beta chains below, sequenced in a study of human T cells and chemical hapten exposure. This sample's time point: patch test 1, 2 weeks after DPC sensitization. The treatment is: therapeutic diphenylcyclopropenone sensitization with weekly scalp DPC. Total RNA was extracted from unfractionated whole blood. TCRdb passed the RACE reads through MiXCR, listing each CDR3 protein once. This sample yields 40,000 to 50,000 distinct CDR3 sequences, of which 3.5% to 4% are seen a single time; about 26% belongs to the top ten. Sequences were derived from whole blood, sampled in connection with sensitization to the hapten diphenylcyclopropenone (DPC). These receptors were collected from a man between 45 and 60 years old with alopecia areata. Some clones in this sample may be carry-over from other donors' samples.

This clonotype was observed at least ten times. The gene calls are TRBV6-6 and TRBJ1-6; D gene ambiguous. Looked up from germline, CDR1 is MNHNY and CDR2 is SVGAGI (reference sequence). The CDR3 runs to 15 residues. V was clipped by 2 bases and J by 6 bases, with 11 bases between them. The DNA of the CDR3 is TGTGCCAGCAGTTACGGCCAGGCTCCTAATTCACCCCTCCACTTT. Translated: CASSYGQAPNSPLHF.

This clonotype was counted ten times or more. CDR3 residues: CASTPPRSGATDTQYF. The CDR3 DNA reads TGTGCCAGCACTCCCCCAAGGAGCGGGGCTACAGATACGCAGTATTTT. The chain recombines TRBV28 with TRBJ2-3; 7 positions match TRBD2. With V trimmed by 7 bases and J by 3 bases, 13 bases remained unmatched. The germline V gene has CDR1 MDHEN and CDR2 SYDVKM. The CDR3 length is 16 residues.

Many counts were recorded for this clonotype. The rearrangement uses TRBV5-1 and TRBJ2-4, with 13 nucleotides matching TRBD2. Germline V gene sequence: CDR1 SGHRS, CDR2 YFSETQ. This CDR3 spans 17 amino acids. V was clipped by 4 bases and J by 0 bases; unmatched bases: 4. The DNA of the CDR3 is TGCGCCAGCAGCCCTGGACTAGCGGGAGAAGCCAAAAACATTCAGTACTTC. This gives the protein CASSPGLAGEAKNIQYF.

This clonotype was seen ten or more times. The CDR3 DNA reads TGTGCCAGCAGCACAGGTCCCGGGACAGGGACTGGGGCCAACGTCCTGACTTTC. Residues: CASSTGPGTGTGANVLTF. The chain employs TRBV7-9 and TRBJ2-6; 9 positions agree with TRBD1. This CDR3 is built from 18 residues. J was trimmed by 2 bases and V by 5 bases; bases with no gene match: 10. Germline CDR1 is SEHNR and CDR2 is FQNEAQ (reference sequence).

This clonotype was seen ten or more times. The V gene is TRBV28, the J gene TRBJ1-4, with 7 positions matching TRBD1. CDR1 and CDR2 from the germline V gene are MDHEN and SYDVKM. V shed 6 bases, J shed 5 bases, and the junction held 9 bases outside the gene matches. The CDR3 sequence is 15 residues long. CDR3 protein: CASRNSGTENEKLFF. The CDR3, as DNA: TGTGCCAGCAGAAATTCCGGGACAGAGAATGAAAAACTGTTTTTT. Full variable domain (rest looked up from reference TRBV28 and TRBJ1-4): DVKVTQSSRYLVKRTGEKVFLECVQDMDHENMFWYRQDPGLGLRLIYFSYDVKMKEKGDIPEGYSVSREKKERFSLILESASTNQTSMYLCASRNSGTENEKLFFGSGTQLSVL.

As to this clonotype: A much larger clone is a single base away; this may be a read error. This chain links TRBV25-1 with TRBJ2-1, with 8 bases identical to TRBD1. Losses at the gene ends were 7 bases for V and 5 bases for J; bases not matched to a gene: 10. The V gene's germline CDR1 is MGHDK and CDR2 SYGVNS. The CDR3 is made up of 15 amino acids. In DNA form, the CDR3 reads TGTGCCAGCAACTCATACAGGGGGGCCCACAATGAGCAGTTCTTC. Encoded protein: CASNSYRGAHNEQFF.

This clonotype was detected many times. CDR3: CAISESGSGNTIYF. CDR3 DNA: TGTGCCATCAGTGAATCAGGCTCTGGAAACACCATATATTTT. This rearrangement joins TRBV10-3 to TRBJ1-3; D remains unclear. The CDR3 totals 14 residues. Deletions cut 3 bases from V and 0 bases from J, with 6 bases between. Per the germline V gene, CDR1 is ENHRY and CDR2 is SYGVKD.

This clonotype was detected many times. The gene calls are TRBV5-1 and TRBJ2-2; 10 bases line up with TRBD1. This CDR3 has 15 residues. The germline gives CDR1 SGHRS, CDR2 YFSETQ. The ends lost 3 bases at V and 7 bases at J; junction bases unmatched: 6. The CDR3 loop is CASSSDRGQDGELFF. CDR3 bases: TGCGCCAGCAGCTCCGACAGGGGGCAGGACGGGGAGCTGTTTTTT.

The CDR3 loop is CAISGNGMGDTQYF. The DNA of the CDR3 is TGTGCCATCAGTGGGAACGGGATGGGCGATACGCAGTATTTT. The chain joins TRBV10-3 to TRBJ2-3, with D tentatively TRBD2 (5 bases). V was shortened by 4 bases and J by 6 bases, with 14 bases between the two germline ends. Germline V lookup: CDR1 ENHRY, CDR2 SYGVKD. There are 14 residues in the CDR3.

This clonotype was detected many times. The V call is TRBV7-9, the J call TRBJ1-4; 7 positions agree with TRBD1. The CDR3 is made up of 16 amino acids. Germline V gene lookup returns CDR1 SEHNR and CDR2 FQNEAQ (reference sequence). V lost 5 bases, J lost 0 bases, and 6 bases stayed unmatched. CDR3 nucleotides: TGTGCCAGCAGCCCAAGACAGGGCGCAACTAATGAAAAACTGTTTTTT. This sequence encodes CASSPRQGATNEKLFF.